What follows is one TCR beta chain and its context. Its target antigen remains unknown. Per-nucleotide qualities are absent, and no much larger clonotype sits a single base away. This record comes from a study of vaccination effects on CD4 cells after COVID-19 (dated by TCRdb to 2022 to 2024). In terms of the full investigation: Two doses of either the BNT162b2 or the mRNA-1273 mRNA SARS-CoV-2 vaccine were administered to participants. In both COVID-19 convalescent patients and infection-naive vaccine recipients, the study compared SARS-CoV-2 spike-specific CD4+ TCR repertoires from before mRNA vaccination with those from after it. In the study, cultures from other donors were sequenced using the Oncomine TCR Beta short-read assay on an Illumina iSeq 100. Altogether, some 10 COVID-19 convalescent patients and a few SARS-CoV-2-naive healthy vaccine recipients made up the full study. In a couple of convalescent patients, pre-vaccine samples were collected 16 days and one week ahead of the first dose, 142 and 148 days after COVID-19 diagnosis.

Study-wide conclusions, independent of this receptor: In convalescent patients, the post-vaccine spike-reactive repertoire consisted mainly of new vaccine-induced clones, largely distinct from infection-induced clones. Marked clonal contraction was observed in both infection-induced and vaccine-induced clones at late post-vaccination timepoints, consistent with waning T cell responses. Only a small number of convalescent patients were included, and no early post-infection timepoints were available, which limited the study.

In the ViraFEST assay, PBMC were stimulated with viral peptide pools, and antigen-specific CD4+ T cell clonotypes were then identified by expansion using TCR sequencing. After less than 13 days of culture, CD4+ T cells were isolated with the EasySep CD4+ T cell isolation kit. PCR-confirmed SARS-CoV-2 infection had occurred in convalescent patients between March and December 2020, before the Alpha, Beta and Delta variants emerged in the United States. Roughly 2 million PBMC per well were cultured in IMDM with 5% human AB serum, around 10 IU/ml IL-2 and gentamicin, plus 10 ug/ml peptides. Half of the culture medium was replaced with fresh IL-2-containing medium on days 3 and 7. Unless noted otherwise, every peptide stimulation condition was cultured in triplicate wells. PBMC were separated from whole blood using Ficoll-Paque Plus gradient centrifugation and were then either cryopreserved at -140C or used fresh. The QIAamp micro DNA kit was used to extract genomic DNA from the cultured CD4+ T cells.

Library method: the immunoSEQ multiplex PCR assay. DNA from the cultured and isolated CD4+ T cells underwent TCR beta CDR3 sequencing. The paper's processing steps were these. Non-productive TCR sequences were removed and reads were trimmed to the CDR3 region, keeping CDR3s of at least 7 amino acids. The MANAFEST web app was used to identify antigen-specific clonotypes by comparing expansion in peptide wells with expansion in reference cultures. To be called positive, a clone needed expansion at FDR<0.05 compared with the reference and with all other wells, an odds ratio greater than 5, and a frequency greater than 0.1% in two replicate wells. Cross-reactive clonotypes were defined as significantly expanded in SARS-CoV-2 spike wells and in at least one common cold coronavirus spike condition. Levenshtein distance calculated with the stringdist R package was used to assess CDR3 similarity, and unrooted trees were constructed with ape in R 3.6.1. The clones in this table, taken by TCRdb from immuneACCESS, are in-frame only. Not every clone is retained; where verified, under half of the shortfall comes from an unresolved V gene, and the cause of the rest is unknown. V and J calls plus clone size are reproduced from that table; the DNA served to infer D and trimming. Counted in this sample were tens of thousands of clones; around two thirds of them appeared once. The top ten constitute approximately 33% of the sample.

For this chain, trimming is 2 bases at the V end and 7 bases at the J end, and the number of junction bases without a gene match is 4. The CDR3, from cysteine to phenylalanine, totals 14 residues. Just the 42-base CDR3 DNA is kept, in frame starting at base 1. Via the germline V gene (reference sequence), CDR1 is WNHNN and CDR2 SYGVQD. The chain is assembled from TRBV10-1 and TRBJ2-2; 7 bases in the junction line up with TRBD1. This clonotype originated in a human donor who had a prior SARS-CoV-2 infection. Sequencing used CD4+ T cells from PBMCs cultured with a peptide pool, obtained before COVID-19 vaccination. The CDR3 protein: CASSEPDRVGELFF. In nucleotide form, the sequence is TGCGCCAGCAGTGAGCCTGACAGGGTCGGGGAGCTGTTTTTT.